The clone carrying this T cell receptor (beta chain) was seen at least ten times. The antigen is unknown. The data are from a study of neurological immune-mediated disorders. Broader study findings: For the multiple sclerosis repertoire cluster, an association with any clinical or MRI feature was absent.

Synthesis of cDNA was performed by 5'RACE using 10-nucleotide random UMIs. Every sequencing run produced over 160 million TCR-beta sequences, and the sequences from any one run covered 15-18 subjects. TCRdb redid the calling of the 5' RACE reads with MiXCR, one entry per CDR3 protein. The data show approximately 100,000 distinct CDR3 sequences, with approximately 4% seen just once and about 3% held by the top ten. The material sequenced was PBMCs. The sequence was obtained from a woman aged 50 to 65 with multiple sclerosis.

CDR3 bases: TGCAGTGCTAGTATGCGGCGCCAGAGCTATGGCTACACCTTC. Its protein product is CSASMRRQSYGYTF. The chain joins TRBV20-1 to TRBJ1-2; D unclear. The V end lost 3 bases, the J end lost 4 bases, and 15 bases lay between the germline ends. The CDR3 is made up of 14 amino acids. Per the germline V gene, CDR1 is DFQATT and CDR2 is SNEGSKA (reference sequence).